This record concerns one TCR beta chain sequence. Trimming stripped 4 bases from V and 10 bases from J, with 10 bases between. The germline V gene encodes CDR1 SGHAT and CDR2 FQNNGV. The CDR3 contains 12 residues. Clones were read by immunoSEQ multiplex PCR, and TCRdb kept only the in-frame ones, dropping some. The sample consists of 200,000 or so clones, roughly 92% of them appearing once. This specimen belongs to a study of T cell responses to AZD1222 COVID-19 vaccine. Here the sequenced sample was peripheral blood, taken 28 days after the second AZD1222 dose. This chain links TRBV11-2 with TRBJ1-4, with D possibly TRBD1 on 5 matching bases. The receptor was isolated from an adult who received the AZD1222 COVID-19 vaccine. CDR3: CASSYLGGKLFF. The CDR3 region has the DNA TGTGCCAGCAGCTACTTGGGGGGAAAACTGTTTTTT.